This T cell receptor beta chain was captured in a study of early T cells in non-severe SARS-CoV-2 infection (dated by TCRdb to about 2021). For context, the study as a whole: Bulk RNA from unsorted whole blood was used for TCR sequencing, so alpha and beta chains could not be paired. Results and caveats for the whole study, not just this receptor: VDJdb matching was skewed toward anti-spike CD8 responses, so virus-specific expansions were likely underestimated and private and CD4 specificities were missed.

This clonotype occurred a few times. Its cognate antigen has yet to be identified. No base quality values were provided; no much bigger clone lies one nucleotide off. The study was a case-control design nested within a healthcare worker cohort in London, UK, with weekly nasopharyngeal swab PCR tests and blood sampling. Between 23 and 31 March 2020, the week of the UK lockdown, healthcare workers were enrolled and then followed up weekly for as long as 16 weeks. The germline V gene sets CDR1 to MDHEN and CDR2 to SYDVKM. Relative to germline, V is 6 bases shorter and J is 1 base shorter, with 1 base between their ends. The CDR3 runs 10 amino acids, cysteine and phenylalanine included. Just the 30-base CDR3 DNA is kept, in frame starting at base 1. Library preparation employed 5' RACE. Data came from a NextSeq 500. In the TCR library protocol, unique molecular identifiers were attached to individual cDNA molecules to correct for PCR bias and sequencing error. Both TCR alpha and beta chains were sequenced, and tight co-correlation was observed between alpha and beta sequence abundances in each sample. The authors' pipeline ran thus. Decombinator V4 was used to annotate TCR sequences for V gene, J gene and CDR3. Expanded TCRs were defined as changing significantly between any two time points under a Poisson model with p below 0.0001. TCR abundances were normalised to the total number of TCRs sequenced per sample and were expressed as counts per million. TRAV1-2 paired with TRAJ12, TRAJ20 or TRAJ33 defined MAIT TCRs, while TRAV10 paired with TRAJ18 defined iNKT TCRs. VDJdb, accessed 1 November 2021, was searched for CMV, EBV and SARS-CoV-2 annotated TCRs, excluding TCRs annotated for multiple antigens. The public reads were reanalyzed by TCRdb: fastp trimming at Q25, MiXCR alignment, in-frame beta chains only. Each CDR3 protein appears once, grouped with its most common genes and DNA. TCRdb, not the authors, supplied the V and J calls. Across this sample there are over 55,000 distinct CDR3 sequences, with around 12% seen only once. The biggest ten clones account for 2.5% to 3% of the sample.

Sequenced material: whole blood, taken at baseline. The sequence joins TRBV28 to TRBJ2-7, with no confidently assigned D gene. The clonotype comes from an adult who was a healthcare worker with PCR-confirmed SARS-CoV-2 infection or an uninfected control (not recorded which). The CDR3: CASRSYEQYF. The DNA sequence reads TGTGCCAGCAGATCCTACGAGCAGTACTTC. Extended through the reference TRBV28 and TRBJ2-7 proteins, this CDR3 yields the full variable domain: DVKVTQSSRYLVKRTGEKVFLECVQDMDHENMFWYRQDPGLGLRLIYFSYDVKMKEKGDIPEGYSVSREKKERFSLILESASTNQTSMYLCASRSYEQYFGPGTRLTVT.